A selection of T cell receptor beta chains follows, all from one sample in a study of Ad26.COV2.S vaccination and SARS-CoV-2 variants. The assay was immunoSEQ multiplex PCR, and TCRdb's table has in-frame clones only and misses some. The sample lists fewer than 900,000 clones, 80% to 90% seen once, with over 1.3% in the top ten. The material sequenced was peripheral blood, taken in a trial of Ad26.COV2.S vaccine versus placebo. All receptors come from a person between 18 and 59 years old who received the Ad26.COV2.S COVID-19 vaccine or a placebo. CDR3s include the opening cysteine and the closing phenylalanine or tryptophan. A D gene is named only where the DNA matches it firmly. Expanded clones are given a class, and other clones once, few, many or no size at all.

TRBD1	TRBV6-5	.	TRBJ2-7	CASSSTGGKTYEQYF	TGTGCCAGCAGTTCCACAGGGGGGAAGACCTACGAGCAGTACTTC
.	TRBV5-1	.	TRBJ2-2	CASSSGRPILNTGELFF	TGCGCCAGCAGCTCCGGAAGGCCAATCCTAAACACCGGGGAGCTGTTTTTT
.	TRBV5-1	.	TRBJ2-3	CASSFEGSGTDTQYF	TGCGCCAGCAGCTTTGAGGGGTCCGGCACAGATACGCAGTATTTT
.	TRBV6-5	.	TRBJ1-1	CASSRDAELFF	TGTGCCAGCAGCCGGGACGCAGAGCTTTTCTTT
.	TRBV18	once	TRBJ2-7	CASSPPSRTDEQYF	TGTGCCAGCTCACCACCGAGTCGGACGGACGAGCAGTACTTC
TRBD2	TRBV15	.	TRBJ2-7	CATSRVSSGSYEQYF	TGTGCCACCAGCAGGGTCTCTAGCGGGAGTTACGAGCAGTACTTC
TRBD2	TRBV11-2	.	TRBJ2-1	CASSLGDLQREIYNEQFF	TGTGCCAGCAGCTTAGGGGATCTACAGCGGGAGATTTACAATGAGCAGTTCTTC
.	TRBV10-2	.	TRBJ2-3	CASSGRGNTDTQYF	TGCGCCAGCAGTGGTCGCGGGAACACAGATACGCAGTATTTT
TRBD2	TRBV29-1	.	TRBJ2-7	CSVRLLAGNYEQYF	TGCAGCGTCCGACTTCTAGCGGGGAATTACGAGCAGTACTTC
.	TRBV7-3	.	TRBJ2-7	CASSLGPNYEQYF	TGTGCCAGCAGCTTAGGTCCTAACTACGAGCAGTACTTC
.	TRBV5-1	.	TRBJ2-6	CASSLGPGANVLTF	TGCGCCAGCAGCTTAGGCCCTGGGGCCAACGTCCTGACTTTC
.	TRBV5-8	.	TRBJ2-5	CASSLGPGPGETQYF	TGTGCCAGCAGCTTGGGTCCGGGGCCAGGGGAGACCCAGTACTTC
.	TRBV7-9	.	TRBJ2-7	CASSPSSYEQYF	TGTGCCAGCAGCCCTTCCTCCTACGAGCAGTACTTC
.	TRBV6-4	.	TRBJ2-2	CASSQDSPAGTGELFF	TGTGCCAGCAGTCAGGACAGTCCCGCGGGCACCGGGGAGCTGTTTTTT
.	TRBV4-3	.	TRBJ2-1	CASSQDWRITYNEQFF	TGCGCCAGCAGCCAAGATTGGCGGATCACCTACAATGAGCAGTTCTTC
.	TRBV19	.	TRBJ1-1	CASSTGLTEAFF	TGTGCCAGTAGTACCGGATTAACTGAAGCTTTCTTT
.	TRBV4-3	.	TRBJ2-7	CASSQERTSYEQYF	TGCGCCAGCAGCCAAGAAAGGACCAGCTACGAGCAGTACTTC
TRBD2	TRBV5-1	once	TRBJ2-1	CASSPTLAGLYNEQFF	TGCGCCAGCAGCCCCACACTAGCGGGACTCTACAATGAGCAGTTCTTC
.	TRBV5-6	.	TRBJ1-1	CASSPLRGRRTEAFF	TGTGCCAGCAGCCCCTTACGGGGGCGGAGGACTGAAGCTTTCTTT
.	TRBV5-1	.	TRBJ2-7	CASRGVENEQYF	TGCGCCAGCAGGGGGGTTGAGAACGAGCAGTACTTC
TRBD1	TRBV5-6	.	TRBJ1-2	CASSVPGTEANYGYTF	TGTGCCAGCAGCGTGCCTGGGACAGAGGCCAACTATGGCTACACCTTC
TRBD1	TRBV7-9	.	TRBJ2-5	CASSPRDRQETQYF	TGTGCCAGCAGCCCTCGGGACAGGCAAGAGACCCAGTACTTC
TRBD1	TRBV10-2	.	TRBJ1-3	CASSEFAGQHSGNTIYF	TGCGCCAGCAGTGAGTTCGCGGGACAGCACTCTGGAAACACCATATATTTT
.	TRBV5-4	.	TRBJ1-6	CASSLDTGTRNRYF	TGTGCCAGCAGCCTAGATACGGGTACCAGAAATCGTTACTTT
.	TRBV12-5	.	TRBJ1-1	CASGPLNEGFF	TGTGCTAGTGGTCCCCTCAACGAGGGTTTCTTT
.	TRBV7-9	.	TRBJ2-3	CASSLGWGTDTQYF	TGTGCCAGCAGCTTAGGTTGGGGCACAGATACGCAGTATTTT
.	TRBV5-1	.	TRBJ2-7	CASSLAGGGYEQYF	TGCGCCAGCAGCTTGGCCGGGGGTGGATACGAGCAGTACTTC
TRBD1	TRBV9	once	TRBJ1-5	CASSGTGGSQPQHF	TGTGCCAGCAGCGGGACAGGGGGAAGTCAGCCCCAGCATTTT
.	TRBV7-2	.	TRBJ1-1	CASSPSAGKTEAFF	TGTGCCAGCAGCCCCTCGGCAGGGAAAACTGAAGCTTTCTTT
.	TRBV11-2	.	TRBJ2-6	CASSFQSSGANVLTF	TGTGCCAGCAGCTTCCAGAGCTCTGGGGCCAACGTCCTGACTTTC
TRBD2	TRBV19	.	TRBJ2-3	CASSIGGLPLPDTQYF	TGTGCCAGTAGTATAGGGGGACTACCCCTCCCGGATACGCAGTATTTT
.	TRBV27	.	TRBJ2-7	CASSAGHGYEQYF	TGTGCCAGCAGTGCCGGACACGGCTACGAGCAGTACTTC
.	TRBV6-2/TRBV6-3	.	TRBJ1-5	CASSYSGSRGQPQHF	TGTGCCAGCAGTTACTCGGGCAGTCGAGGGCAGCCCCAGCATTTT
.	TRBV6-5	.	TRBJ1-1	CASSYSWDTEAFF	TGTGCCAGCAGTTACTCTTGGGACACTGAAGCTTTCTTT
.	TRBV6-1	.	TRBJ2-2	CASSDLGGVPGELFF	TGTGCCAGCAGTGATCTGGGTGGAGTCCCCGGGGAGCTGTTTTTT
TRBD1	TRBV6-5	once	TRBJ2-7	CASSWDRSYEQYF	TGTGCCAGCAGCTGGGACAGAAGTTACGAGCAGTACTTC
.	TRBV11-2	.	TRBJ2-1	CASSLSPHNEQFF	TGTGCCAGCAGCTTATCTCCGCACAATGAGCAGTTCTTC
TRBD2	TRBV10-3	.	TRBJ2-7	CAISALGGTSGSHEQYF	TGTGCCATCAGTGCATTAGGCGGGACTAGCGGGAGCCACGAGCAGTACTTC
TRBD2	TRBV6-6	.	TRBJ2-3	CASCVGFGGKDTQYF	TGTGCCTCCTGCGTCGGGTTCGGGGGGAAAGATACGCAGTATTTT
.	TRBV7-2	once	TRBJ2-7	CASSLGSGGHYEQYF	TGTGCCAGCAGCTTAGGTAGTGGGGGCCACTACGAGCAGTACTTC